The source of this TCR beta chain is a study of blood T cell repertoires in COVID-19 (dated by TCRdb to the early 2020s). Describing the broader study: Collaborator samples came from the United States, Italy and Spain and covered acute and convalescent phases of COVID-19. Sample metadata almost always included a de-identified subject ID, COVID-19 status, age in years and sex. The repertoires were released in a freely available public database intended as a resource for research on the immune response to SARS-CoV-2. The prospective study material was composed of cDNA or gDNA derived from T cells, B-cell-depleted T cells, or PBMCs. The samples were drawn from two sources: the first 160 participants of the ongoing ImmuneRACE study, and fewer than 1,500 subjects contributed by 6 global collaborators. HLA class I and class II types, where available, came from metadata supplied by the sample provider rather than from assay-based typing. Deeply sampled blood TCRbeta repertoires from subjects exposed to, actively infected with, or recovered from COVID-19 were included in the dataset. Summary of the overall study and its limitations: The quantity of clinical and demographic metadata differed by source and by participant and was supplied without curation.

A second Seattle source provided samples from volunteer blood donors who had recovered from COVID-19. The collaborating institutions used their own protocols to collect whole blood in K2EDTA tubes. Collaborator samples were shipped for TCRbeta analysis as frozen whole blood, isolated PBMCs, or DNA extracted from either sample type. With respect to this clone: There is no known antigen for this receptor. Base qualities are not recorded, but no much larger clone differs from it by a single base.

V is shortened by 4 bases, J by 2 bases, and the region joining them spans 8 bases. The CDR3 numbers 13 residues from cysteine through phenylalanine. Here the CDR3 DNA is all that survives: 39 bases in frame from base 1. The germline V gene supplies CDR1 MGHDK and CDR2 SYGVNS. The immunoSEQ Assay, a bias-controlled multiplex PCR, was used to amplify TCRbeta CDR3 regions from genomic DNA. The original methods were these. Within the assay, amplification of reference gene primers was used to estimate how many nucleated cells each sample contained. To quantify the absolute abundance of each unique TCRbeta CDR3 rearrangement, sequence reads were collapsed and filtered. For each sample, productive Simpson clonality was calculated as the square root of Simpson's diversity index across productive rearrangements. Sourced from immuneACCESS, this table was stored by TCRdb with only in-frame sequences that have V and J called. A share of the clones is absent; for the studies checked, an unresolved V gene accounts for under half, and the remainder has no known explanation. Clone size and the V and J calls come from that table; the DNA yielded D and trimming. Present in this sample are approximately 250,000 clones, 65% to 90% of which were seen just once. Together, the top ten hold 2% to 2.5% of the sample.

The chain employs TRBV25-1 and TRBJ1-2; a tentative D match to TRBD1 spans 6 bases. Material for sequencing was peripheral blood. This clonotype originated in a man in his forties or fifties who had recovered from COVID-19. At the DNA level, the sequence is TGTGCCAGCAGTGGGACAGCAAACTATGGCTACACCTTC. Translated, it gives CASSGTANYGYTF.